The 14 T cell receptor beta chains below were found in one sample sequenced in a study of radiotherapy plus CTLA-4 blockade in lung cancer. The data were produced by immunoSEQ multiplex PCR, yet TCRdb's version contains in-frame clones alone and is incomplete. Altogether 20,000 to 25,000 clones are present, around 66% being singletons, with the ten largest covering about 3.9%. Sample: peripheral blood, taken from a patient treated with radiotherapy plus ipilimumab. These receptors originate from a human donor with non-small cell lung cancer who had stable disease on radiotherapy plus ipilimumab.

J is TRBJ2-7 and V is TRBV28; perhaps D is TRBD1 or TRBD2 (6 bases each). Trimming left V 8 bases short and J 1 base short, with 12 bases between. Germline V CDR1 and CDR2: MDHEN, SYDVKM. The CDR3 is 13 residues long. The CDR3 region has the DNA TGTGCCAGCGGGGGGCTTGATTCCTACGAGCAGTACTTC. This sequence encodes CASGGLDSYEQYF.

V usage is TRBV18 and J usage is TRBJ1-2, with D hard to call. V was trimmed by 2 bases and J by 6 bases, leaving 10 bases between them. The CDR3 totals 13 residues. Germline lookup yields CDR1 KGHSH and CDR2 LQKENI. The CDR3 spells CASSPARDHGYTF. The CDR3 DNA reads TGTGCCAGCTCACCAGCGAGGGATCATGGCTACACCTTC.

This clone appeared a few times. The chain combines TRBV29-1 with TRBJ2-1, with D possibly TRBD2 on 6 matching bases. Germline V gives CDR1 SQVTM, CDR2 ANQGSEA. V lost 5 bases and J lost 0, with 14 bases in between. The CDR3 runs 15 residues. This CDR3 is CSVTVRGVSYNEQFF. The DNA of the CDR3 is TGCAGCGTTACCGTGCGCGGGGTCTCCTACAATGAGCAGTTCTTC.

The chain is built from TRBV30 and TRBJ2-2; the D gene is possibly TRBD2 (5 bases). CDR3 size: 15 residues. Trimming took off 3 bases at V and 7 bases at J, with 18 bases between the two ends. Germline-derived CDR1 and CDR2 are GTSNPN and SVGIG (reference sequence). CDR3 nucleotide sequence: TGTGCCTGGAGCTTAGCGTCTCCTGGGGTCGGGGAGCTGTTTTTT. It specifies CAWSLASPGVGELFF.

The chain is built from TRBV18 and TRBJ2-2, with D uncertain. With 0 bases removed from V and 6 bases from J, the gap between germline ends came to 8 bases. Germline V lookup: CDR1 KGHSH, CDR2 LQKENI. This CDR3 is 14 amino acids long. The CDR3 nucleotides are TGTGCCAGCTCACCACCGCCCTCGGCCGGGGAGCTGTTTTTT. This gives the protein CASSPPPSAGELFF.

This chain links TRBV6-7 with TRBJ2-7, with D possibly being TRBD1 or TRBD2 (7 bases each). TRBV6-7 is an open reading frame, and its role is uncertain. V lost 0 bases, J lost 5 bases, and 20 bases lay in between. This CDR3 is 17 amino acids long. CDR3 DNA: TGTGCCAGCAGTTACTCGACGGGGGGACAGCTCACAGACGAGCAGTACTTC. Protein product: CASSYSTGGQLTDEQYF.

The chain has TRBV27 and TRBJ1-2, with TRBD1 as a possible D gene (6 bases). The V and J ends lost 7 bases and 4 bases respectively, with 22 bases between them. Per the germline V gene, CDR1 is MNHEY and CDR2 is SMNVEV (reference sequence). This CDR3 region has 16 residues. The CDR3 sequence is CASTSEPGQRSYGYTF. CDR3 bases: TGTGCCAGCACCTCCGAACCGGGACAAAGAAGCTATGGCTACACCTTC.

This sequence joins TRBV28 and TRBJ2-7; maybe TRBD2 (5 bases). This CDR3 contains 13 residues. V was pared by 8 bases and J by 5 bases, with 16 bases between. Germline V lookup: CDR1 MDHEN, CDR2 SYDVKM. CDR3 DNA sequence: TGTGCCAGCCGGGGAGTTCTGCTCCACGAGCAGTACTTC. Translation: CASRGVLLHEQYF.

This chain connects TRBV5-4 to TRBJ2-3; 8 bases align to TRBD2. There are 15 residues in the CDR3. Germline assignment: CDR1 SGHNT and CDR2 YYREEE (reference sequence). The ends lost 5 bases at V and 3 bases at J; junction bases unmatched: 8. CDR3 sequence: CASSLSGRITDTQYF. The CDR3 bases are TGTGCCAGCAGTTTGAGCGGGAGAATAACAGATACGCAGTATTTT.

V usage is TRBV6-1 and J usage is TRBJ2-2; perhaps TRBD1 as D (6 bases). This CDR3 contains 14 residues. Trimming pared 7 bases from V and 5 bases from J, leaving 14 bases between. Germline loops: CDR1 MNHNS, CDR2 SASEGT. CDR3 protein: CASTTDRLTGELFF. Written as DNA, the CDR3 is TGTGCCAGCACTACCGACAGGCTTACCGGGGAGCTGTTTTTT.

CDR3 in amino acids: CASSTGGRETQYF. The CDR3 nucleotides are TGCGCCAGCAGCACAGGGGGGAGGGAGACCCAGTACTTC. The chain has TRBV5-1 and TRBJ2-5; 8 positions match TRBD1. Germline V lookup: CDR1 SGHRS, CDR2 YFSETQ. The CDR3 spans 13 residues. V lost 4 bases, J lost 5 bases, and 4 bases stayed unmatched.

This clone was observed a few times. The chain carries TRBV6-5 and TRBJ2-5; D could derive from TRBD1 or TRBD2 (6 bases each). Trimming removed 6 bases from V and 3 bases from J, with 17 bases in between. CDR3 length equals 15 residues. Germline V gene data show CDR1 as MNHEY and CDR2 as SVGAGI. The DNA for the CDR3 is TGTGCCAGCAGAGCCGCGGGACATAAAAAAGAGACCCAGTACTTC. Amino acids: CASRAAGHKKETQYF.

The gene calls are TRBV6-6 and TRBJ2-7, with TRBD2 as a possible D gene (5 bases). V was clipped by 6 bases and J by 2 bases, with 8 bases between them. From germline, CDR1 is MNHNY and CDR2 SVGAGI (reference sequence). The CDR3 has 12 amino acids. The CDR3 nucleotides read TGTGCCAGCAGCCCCGGGACCTACGAGCAGTACTTC. This sequence encodes CASSPGTYEQYF.

The rearrangement uses TRBV19 and TRBJ2-1; D possibly corresponds to TRBD1 (5 bases). The CDR3 runs 15 residues. Germline V gives CDR1 LNHDA, CDR2 SQIVND (reference sequence). V lost 9 bases, J lost 1 base, and 16 bases lay in between. In nucleotides, the CDR3 is TGTGCCAGCCGACCCGACAGTTTTTCCTACAATGAGCAGTTCTTC. It yields the protein CASRPDSFSYNEQFF.